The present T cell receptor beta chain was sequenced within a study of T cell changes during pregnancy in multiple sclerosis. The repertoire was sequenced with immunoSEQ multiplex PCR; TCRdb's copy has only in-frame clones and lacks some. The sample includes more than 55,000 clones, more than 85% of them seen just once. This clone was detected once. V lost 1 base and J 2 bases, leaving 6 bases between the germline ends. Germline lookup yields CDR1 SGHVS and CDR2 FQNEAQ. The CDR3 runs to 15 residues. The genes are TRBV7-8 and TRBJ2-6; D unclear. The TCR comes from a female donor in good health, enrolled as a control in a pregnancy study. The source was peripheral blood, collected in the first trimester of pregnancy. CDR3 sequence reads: CASSLGAPGANVLTF. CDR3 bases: TGTGCCAGCAGCTTAGGGGCACCTGGGGCCAACGTCCTGACTTTC.